The next 21 T cell receptor beta chains were all read from a single sample in a study of tumor-infiltrating lymphocytes in localized non-small cell lung cancer. Here immunoSEQ multiplex PCR was the method, and the copy in TCRdb shows in-frame clones only, minus some. The sample carries 25,000 or so clones, just under 75% recorded once. What was sequenced was lung tumor tissue. These receptors originate from a human donor with non-small cell lung cancer.

The chain links TRBV4-3 to TRBJ2-7; D remains unclear. Germline V gene lookup returns CDR1 LGHNA and CDR2 YSLEER. With 0 bases removed from V and 7 bases from J, the gap between germline ends came to 16 bases. The CDR3 contains 15 residues. CDR3 nucleotide sequence: TGCGCCAGCAGCCAAGAGTTCGTTTACCCCTGGGAGCAGTACTTC. Its translation: CASSQEFVYPWEQYF.

The chain joins TRBV7-9 to TRBJ2-3; D possibly corresponds to TRBD1 (7 bases). This CDR3 spans 17 amino acids. Germline V lookup: CDR1 SEHNR, CDR2 FQNEAQ (reference sequence). V was pared by 0 bases and J by 6 bases, with 19 bases between. The chain's CDR3 is CASSLARGGGEADTQYF. The CDR3 region has the DNA TGTGCCAGCAGCTTAGCGCGAGGAGGGGGCGAGGCGGATACGCAGTATTTT.

This chain uses TRBV18 with TRBJ1-5; 9 bases map to TRBD1. The germline CDR1 and CDR2 sequences are KGHSH and LQKENI. The CDR3 length is 14 residues. J was trimmed by 4 bases and V by 6 bases; bases with no gene match: 4. The CDR3 loop is CASSSQGANQPQHF. The CDR3, as DNA: TGTGCCAGCTCGTCACAGGGGGCGAATCAGCCCCAGCATTTT. Full variable domain (remainder filled in from reference TRBV18 and TRBJ1-5): NAGVMQNPRHLVRRRGQEARLRCSPMKGHSHVYWYRQLPEEGLKFMVYLQKENIIDESGMPKERFSAEFPKEGPSILRIQQVVRGDSAAYFCASSSQGANQPQHFGDGTRLSIL.

This chain connects TRBV5-6 to TRBJ1-1; 9 nucleotides align to TRBD1. Germline V lookup: CDR1 SGHDT, CDR2 YYEEEE. J was trimmed by 4 bases and V by 4 bases; bases with no gene match: 8. The CDR3 consists of 15 residues. The CDR3 reads CASSLLDRGGTEAFF. The CDR3 DNA reads as TGTGCCAGCAGCCTACTCGACAGGGGGGGCACTGAAGCTTTCTTT.

This clone has only one observation. V usage is TRBV10-2 and J usage is TRBJ1-1; D is ambiguous. The CDR3 has 13 residues. CDR1 is WSHSY and CDR2 is SAAADI in the germline V gene. Between the trimmed V and J ends, which lost 1 base and 1 base, there was a span of 4 bases. The CDR3 protein is CASSEYRNTEAFF. For the CDR3, the DNA is TGCGCCAGCAGTGAGTATCGGAACACTGAAGCTTTCTTT.

This clone was seen a few times. The rearrangement joins TRBV30 to TRBJ2-5; TRBD1 agrees at 10 bases. V shed 4 bases and J 9 bases; nucleotides not matched to a gene: 11. Germline V gene sequence: CDR1 GTSNPN, CDR2 SVGIG (reference sequence). The CDR3 is made up of 14 amino acids. The CDR3 region has the DNA TGTGCCTGGAACCAGGGGACAGGGGTAGGGGCCCAGTACTTC. Protein sequence: CAWNQGTGVGAQYF.

V is TRBV7-2 and J is TRBJ1-1, with D maybe TRBD1 (6 bases). CDR3 length: 17 residues. The V gene's germline CDR1 is SGHTA and CDR2 FQGNSA. Trimming pared 2 bases from V and 2 bases from J, leaving 18 bases between. Here the CDR3 reads CASSLRWGGTLNTEAFF. Written as DNA, the CDR3 is TGTGCCAGCAGCTTACGGTGGGGGGGGACACTTAACACTGAAGCTTTCTTT.

There are a few counts of this clone. The rearrangement joins TRBV12-5 to TRBJ1-1; TRBD1 might be the D (5 bases). Trimming cost V 0 bases and J 3 bases, with 11 bases left between them. This CDR3 spans 15 amino acids. Germline loops: CDR1 LGHNT, CDR2 FRNRAP. In DNA, the CDR3 is TGTGCTAGTGGTTTGGTAGGGGTTGGGCACACTGAAGCTTTCTTT. Encoded protein: CASGLVGVGHTEAFF.

The gene calls are TRBV10-3 and TRBJ2-7; D not resolved. This CDR3 is 12 amino acids long. V lost 3 bases and J 4 bases, leaving 7 bases between the germline ends. Germline V lookup: CDR1 ENHRY, CDR2 SYGVKD. In DNA, the CDR3 is TGTGCCATCAGTGACCTGGGTTACGAGCAGTACTTC. Translating gives CAISDLGYEQYF.

The chain is built from TRBV14 and TRBJ2-3; the match to TRBD2 covers 7 bases. Looked up from germline, CDR1 is SGHDN and CDR2 is FVKESK. CDR3 length: 15 residues. V shed 4 bases, J shed 5 bases, and the junction held 9 bases outside the gene matches. CDR3 residues: CASSPLGEGIDTQYF. In DNA, the CDR3 is TGTGCCAGCAGCCCTCTCGGGGAGGGCATAGATACGCAGTATTTT.

The chain combines TRBV20-1 with TRBJ1-1; D gene uncertain. The CDR3 sequence is 11 residues long. Trimming left V 3 bases short and J 8 bases short, with 10 bases between. The germline V gene encodes CDR1 DFQATT and CDR2 SNEGSKA (reference sequence). Here the CDR3 reads CSASRAPEAFF. The CDR3 coding sequence is TGCAGTGCTAGCCGGGCTCCCGAAGCTTTCTTT.

This clone is termed medium-sized (0.01 to 0.1%). This chain joins TRBV4-2 and TRBJ2-5; D remains ambiguous. Trimming took off 0 bases at V and 5 bases at J, with 7 bases between the two ends. The CDR3 loop spans 13 amino acids. Per the germline V gene, CDR1 is LGHNA and CDR2 is YNFKEQ. CDR3 DNA: TGTGCCAGCAGCCAAGACGGGTACGAGACCCAGTACTTC. Translated, it gives CASSQDGYETQYF.

The chain carries TRBV13 and TRBJ1-2, with D perhaps TRBD1 (5 bases). This CDR3 is built from 17 residues. Germline lookup yields CDR1 PRHDT and CDR2 FYEKMQ (reference sequence). V lost 2 bases to trimming and J lost 3 bases, with 19 bases between them. The CDR3 DNA reads TGTGCCAGCAGCTTAACTTCGACAGCAGACGGGGACTATGGCTACACCTTC. Its translation is CASSLTSTADGDYGYTF.

The V gene is TRBV5-6, the J gene TRBJ2-3, with D unclear. In germline, CDR1 is SGHDT, CDR2 YYEEEE. The CDR3 covers 13 residues. Trimming cost V 2 bases and J 6 bases, with 10 bases left between them. CDR3 protein: CASSFKSADTQYF. In DNA form, the CDR3 reads TGTGCCAGCAGCTTCAAATCGGCGGATACGCAGTATTTT.

The J gene is TRBJ2-3, the V gene TRBV7-8; the match to TRBD2 covers 11 bases. CDR1 SGHVS and CDR2 FQNEAQ come from the germline V gene. Trimming cost V 1 base and J 2 bases; bases outside gene matches: 14. The CDR3 is 20 amino acids. The CDR3 coding sequence is TGTGCCAGCAGCTTAGACCTCCGGACTAGCGGGCGGACCTACACAGATACGCAGTATTTT. It is translated as CASSLDLRTSGRTYTDTQYF.

Written as DNA, the CDR3 is TGTGCCAGCTCACCGTCAGATGGGGGACAGGCTCCGTTTTTT. It is translated as CASSPSDGGQAPFF. The chain joins TRBV18 to TRBJ1-4, with TRBD1 matching over 8 bases. The germline CDR1 and CDR2 sequences are KGHSH and LQKENI. V dropped 3 bases and J dropped 16; count of bases not matched to a gene: 13. CDR3 size: 14 residues. The whole variable domain, filled in from reference TRBV18 and TRBJ1-4, reads NAGVMQNPRHLVRRRGQEARLRCSPMKGHSHVYWYRQLPEEGLKFMVYLQKENIIDESGMPKERFSAEFPKEGPSILRIQQVVRGDSAAYFCASSPSDGGQAPFFGSGTQLSVL.

The genes are TRBV10-2 and TRBJ2-2, with D perhaps matching TRBD1 (6 bases). The CDR3 loop spans 14 amino acids. Germline V gene lookup returns CDR1 WSHSY and CDR2 SAAADI. Trimming took off 6 bases at V and 1 base at J, with 9 bases between the two ends. CDR3 in amino acids: CASSLQGNTGELFF. The DNA of the CDR3 is TGCGCCAGCAGCCTACAGGGGAACACCGGGGAGCTGTTTTTT.

The chain employs TRBV6-1 and TRBJ2-7; 9 bases align to TRBD2. The junction had 5 bases not matched to a gene; V was cut back by 5 bases and J by 3 bases. CDR1 is MNHNS, CDR2 SASEGT, per germline. The CDR3 extends over 14 amino acids. The DNA for the CDR3 is TGTGCCAGCAGTTATAGCGGGGGAGGCTACGAGCAGTACTTC. This encodes CASSYSGGGYEQYF.

The chain joins TRBV7-6 to TRBJ1-3; D call uncertain. The CDR3 is made up of 12 amino acids. The germline V and J ends were trimmed by 1 base and 6 bases, with 4 bases remaining between them. The germline CDR1 and CDR2 sequences are SGHVS and FNYEAQ. The CDR3 nucleotides are TGTGCCAGCAGCTTAGGACAAAACACCATATATTTT. Translating gives CASSLGQNTIYF.

The rearrangement links TRBV10-2 to TRBJ1-6; 10 bases are a match to TRBD1. With 2 bases clipped from V and 11 bases from J, the junction kept 9 bases outside the gene matches. The germline V gene encodes CDR1 WSHSY and CDR2 SAAADI. The CDR3 is 16 amino acids. The CDR3, as DNA: TGCGCCAGCAGTGAGAGGACAGGGGGAACAAGAGCACCCCTCCACTTT. It codes for CASSERTGGTRAPLHF.

This chain links TRBV5-1 with TRBJ2-1; 14 bases match TRBD2. The V gene's germline CDR1 is SGHRS and CDR2 YFSETQ. The CDR3 extends over 18 amino acids. The V and J ends lost 4 bases and 4 bases, in that order; junction bases with no gene match: 10. The CDR3 coding sequence is TGCGCCAGCAGCCCCGGACTAGCGGGGGGCCAAATATACAATGAGCAGTTCTTC. It yields the protein CASSPGLAGGQIYNEQFF.